A single TCR beta chain is shown here with its context. Its antigen is unknown. It was RNA transcripts that yielded the amplified TCR beta CDR3 regions. TCR CDR3 regions were first amplified by RT-PCR with HTBI primers. TCRdb itself ran the multiplex PCR reads through MiXCR, one entry per CDR3 protein. The table records some 270,000 distinct CDR3 sequences, approximately 23% of them present only once. This CDR3 is 14 amino acids long. The trim removed 5 bases at V and 7 bases at J, leaving 8 bases unmatched. Germline lookup yields CDR1 MDHEN and CDR2 SYDVKM. This sample was taken from a study of T cells in Graves' hyperthyroidism and ophthalmopathy. Study details: Once the initial diagnosis was made, peripheral blood was obtained before any treatment. The study, taken as a whole, reports: Median prediction lead before ophthalmopathy onset was 5.5 to 7 months with the model. In simple terms, a model built on 13 V-J features told ophthalmopathy apart from stable hyperthyroidism.

An approximately 10 ml volume of fresh peripheral blood provided the PBMCs. The sample consisted of blood. The chain carries TRBV28 and TRBJ2-5; 9 bases are shared with TRBD1. This TCR derives from a woman between 40 and 50 years old with Graves' ophthalmopathy. As DNA, the CDR3 is TGTGCCAGCAGTCTCCGGGACAGGGCTTCGACCCAGTACTTC. Encoded protein: CASSLRDRASTQYF. The variable domain in full, completed from reference TRBV28 and TRBJ2-5, reads DVKVTQSSRYLVKRTGEKVFLECVQDMDHENMFWYRQDPGLGLRLIYFSYDVKMKEKGDIPEGYSVSREKKERFSLILESASTNQTSMYLCASSLRDRASTQYFGPGTRLLVL.